The 18 T cell receptor beta chains given below trace back to one sample, sequenced in a study of cytomegalovirus exposure and HLA in healthy donors. The study ran its PCR with 60 Vbeta and 13 Jbeta primers. Produced via immunoSEQ multiplex PCR; TCRdb's table is partial and in-frame only. The table has roughly 150,000 clones, about three fifths seen once. The sequenced material came from PBMCs. The receptors derive from a woman aged 30 to 39 in good health and CMV-seropositive.

The rearrangement joins TRBV4-1 to TRBJ2-5; no definite D call. Trimming took off 3 bases at V and 3 bases at J, with 11 bases between the two ends. CDR1 is MGHRA and CDR2 is YSYEKL in the germline V gene. The CDR3 runs 14 residues. The CDR3: CASSQLELEETQYF. The CDR3 DNA reads as TGCGCCAGCAGCCAGTTGGAGTTGGAAGAGACCCAGTACTTC.

There are a few counts of this clone. This chain uses TRBV30 with TRBJ2-7; the D gene is possibly TRBD2 (6 bases). CDR3 length: 12 amino acids. V lost 5 bases and J 4 bases, leaving 12 bases between the germline ends. CDR1 GTSNPN and CDR2 SVGIG come from the germline V gene (reference sequence). CDR3 sequence: CAWAGLLYEQYF. CDR3 coding DNA: TGTGCCTGGGCGGGACTCCTATACGAGCAGTACTTC.

This clone was detected only once. V and J are TRBV9 and TRBJ2-1, with D tentatively TRBD2 (6 bases). With 0 bases removed from V and 8 bases from J, the gap between germline ends came to 12 bases. CDR1 and CDR2 from the germline V gene are SGDLS and YYNGEE. This CDR3 region has 14 residues. CDR3: CASSVVGGEDEQFF. CDR3 DNA: TGTGCCAGCAGCGTAGTAGGCGGGGAGGATGAGCAGTTCTTC.

Here the CDR3 reads CASSASWGPRETQYF. CDR3 in DNA: TGTGCCAGCAGTGCAAGCTGGGGCCCACGGGAGACCCAGTACTTC. The chain joins TRBV6-5 to TRBJ2-5; a weak D match, TRBD1 (5 bases). This CDR3 has 15 amino acids. Germline assignment: CDR1 MNHEY and CDR2 SVGAGI. V was pared by 5 bases and J by 5 bases, with 18 bases between.

The gene calls are TRBV5-1 and TRBJ1-2, with D tentatively TRBD1 (5 bases). This CDR3 has 14 amino acids. V was clipped by 0 bases and J by 8 bases, with 14 bases between them. The V gene's germline CDR1 is SGHRS and CDR2 YFSETQ. CDR3: CASSLDVRGGGYTF. CDR3 DNA: TGCGCCAGCAGCTTGGATGTTCGGGGGGGAGGCTACACCTTC.

The chain employs TRBV12-5 and TRBJ2-3, with D unclear. The CDR3 length is 14 residues. With 3 bases removed from V and 5 bases from J, the gap between germline ends came to 12 bases. Germline values: CDR1 LGHNT, CDR2 FRNRAP. The CDR3 region is CASGFYPGRDTQYF. In nucleotides, the CDR3 is TGTGCTAGTGGTTTCTACCCCGGTAGAGATACGCAGTATTTT.

The CDR3 DNA reads TGTGCCAGCTCGATCGACAGGGCACCGTATCAGCCCCAGCATTTT. Translation gives CASSIDRAPYQPQHF. This chain uses TRBV18 with TRBJ1-5; 7 bases are shared with TRBD1. Germline CDR1 is KGHSH and CDR2 is LQKENI. CDR3 length: 15 residues. Losses at the gene ends were 6 bases for V and 5 bases for J; bases not matched to a gene: 10.

V and J are TRBV5-1 and TRBJ1-6, with D perhaps TRBD1 (6 bases). Between the trimmed V and J ends, which lost 1 base and 8 bases, there was a span of 10 bases. Looked up from germline, CDR1 is SGHRS and CDR2 is YFSETQ. This CDR3 has 14 amino acids. DNA for the CDR3: TGCGCCAGCAGCTTGAGACAGGACGATTCACCCCTCCACTTT. Translated, it gives CASSLRQDDSPLHF.

This clone turned up a few times. This chain joins TRBV28 and TRBJ2-5; 7 bases align to TRBD2. The CDR3 has 16 amino acids. Trimming removed 5 bases from V and 2 bases from J; junction bases left unmatched: 11. CDR1 is MDHEN and CDR2 is SYDVKM in the germline V gene. The CDR3 nucleotides are TGTGCCAGCAGTGGGGGGAGGGGAGGGCGGCAAGAGACCCAGTACTTC. Its protein is CASSGGRGGRQETQYF.

The chain has TRBV15 and TRBJ2-5; no clear D. V was trimmed by 0 bases and J by 0 bases, leaving 8 bases between them. The CDR3 runs to 15 residues. CDR1 is LNHNV, CDR2 YYDKDF, per germline (reference sequence). In DNA, the CDR3 is TGTGCCACCAGCAGAGAGTTTGCGGACCAAGAGACCCAGTACTTC. Amino acids: CATSREFADQETQYF.

This clone appeared a few times. The J gene is TRBJ1-1, the V gene TRBV19; D is perhaps TRBD1 (6 bases). Germline assignment: CDR1 LNHDA and CDR2 SQIVND (reference sequence). CDR3 length: 16 residues. The V end was cut by 6 bases, the J end by 4 bases, with 21 bases between. CDR3: CASRTGQTGPSTEAFF. In DNA form, the CDR3 reads TGTGCCAGTAGGACCGGACAGACAGGCCCCAGCACTGAAGCTTTCTTT.

The chain joins TRBV30 to TRBJ2-2; no definite D call. Deletions cut 3 bases from V and 8 bases from J, with 10 bases between. The CDR3 is made up of 12 amino acids. From germline, CDR1 is GTSNPN and CDR2 SVGIG (reference sequence). This chain's CDR3 is CAWRLESGELFF. The CDR3 nucleotides read TGTGCCTGGAGGTTGGAGAGTGGGGAGCTGTTTTTT.

This clone came up once. The chain recombines TRBV23-1 with TRBJ1-5; the D is unclear. TRBV23-1 is an open reading frame whose function is uncertain. The CDR3 is 16 amino acids. V was clipped by 8 bases and J by 0 bases, with 17 bases between them. The CDR3: CASPWEQSYSNQPQHF. DNA of the CDR3: TGCGCCAGCCCATGGGAGCAGTCGTATAGCAATCAGCCCCAGCATTTT.

J is TRBJ2-7 and V is TRBV13; 8 positions match TRBD2. The CDR3 length is 17 residues. Germline V CDR1 and CDR2: PRHDT, FYEKMQ (reference sequence). Trimming took 0 bases from V and 0 from J; bases not matched to a gene: 7. CDR3 in DNA: TGTGCCAGCAGCTTAGGCAGTAGCGGGGTCCTCTCCTACGAGCAGTACTTC. Translated: CASSLGSSGVLSYEQYF.

The gene calls are TRBV5-1 and TRBJ1-4, with 7 bases that match TRBD1. With 2 bases clipped from V and 3 bases from J, the junction kept 7 bases outside the gene matches. Germline values: CDR1 SGHRS, CDR2 YFSETQ. The CDR3 extends over 16 amino acids. The CDR3 reads CASSLLPTGSNEKLFF. CDR3 coding DNA: TGCGCCAGCAGCTTACTACCGACAGGGTCTAATGAAAAACTGTTTTTT.

This rearrangement joins TRBV6-6 to TRBJ2-1; possible D gene TRBD1, 5 bases. This CDR3 is 16 amino acids long. In germline, CDR1 is MNHNY, CDR2 SVGAGI (reference sequence). With 2 bases removed from V and 3 bases from J, the gap between germline ends came to 14 bases. The CDR3 protein is CASSYDDSSVYNEQFF. In DNA, the CDR3 is TGTGCCAGCAGTTACGACGACAGCTCCGTCTACAATGAGCAGTTCTTC.

V usage is TRBV7-9 and J usage is TRBJ2-2, with TRBD2 as a possible D gene (6 bases). The germline CDR1 and CDR2 sequences are SEHNR and FQNEAQ (reference sequence). Trimming took off 6 bases at V and 6 bases at J, with 11 bases between the two ends. The CDR3 contains 13 residues. CDR3 amino acids: CASRGAGSGELFF. CDR3 sequence (DNA): TGTGCCAGCAGAGGAGCGGGTTCCGGGGAGCTGTTTTTT.

Concerning this clone: Other nucleotide sequences from this sample produce the same CDR3. This chain connects TRBV5-1 to TRBJ2-1; 8 bases agree with TRBD2. V lost 4 bases and J lost 4; bases outside the gene matches: 4. This CDR3 comprises 14 residues. CDR1 is SGHRS, CDR2 YFSETQ, per germline. The CDR3 nucleotides are TGCGCCAGCAGCCCCGGGGGGGCTTACAATGAGCAGTTCTTC. It yields the protein CASSPGGAYNEQFF.